The 23 T cell receptor beta chains below come from one sample, sequenced in a study of cytomegalovirus exposure and HLA in healthy donors (dated by TCRdb to the late 2010s). Receptor amplification or capture employed the immunoSEQ multiplex PCR assay. For the multiplex PCR, a mixture combining 60 forward primers for TCR Vbeta segments and 13 reverse primers for TCR Jbeta segments was used. TCRdb stores this immuneACCESS table with in-frame sequences only. Part of the clones is absent; in the studies checked, under half of the shortfall reflects unresolved V genes, and no reason is known for the rest. This sample's records show fewer than 85,000 clones. The ten largest account for over 4% of the sample. What was sequenced was PBMCs. The receptor set was obtained from a middle-aged woman in good health and CMV-seropositive.

The chain is built from TRBV18 and TRBJ1-5; 7 nucleotides align to TRBD1. Looked up from germline, CDR1 is KGHSH and CDR2 is LQKENI. This CDR3 is built from 14 residues. J was trimmed by 6 bases and V by 4 bases; bases with no gene match: 6. The CDR3 sequence: CASSLETGIQPQHF. CDR3 coding DNA: TGTGCCAGCTCACTTGAGACAGGGATTCAGCCCCAGCATTTT.

The gene calls are TRBV6-5 and TRBJ1-5; TRBD1 aligns across 9 bases. Per germline, CDR1 MNHEY and CDR2 SVGAGI. J was trimmed by 7 bases and V by 6 bases; bases with no gene match: 4. The CDR3 consists of 13 residues. This CDR3 reads CASRDRGGQPQHF. In DNA form, the CDR3 reads TGTGCCAGCAGGGACAGGGGAGGCCAGCCCCAGCATTTT.

The chain carries TRBV4-1 and TRBJ2-3; D possibly corresponds to TRBD2 (6 bases). CDR1 and CDR2 (germline): MGHRA, YSYEKL. The CDR3 runs 16 residues. V lost 1 base, J lost 4 bases, and 15 bases lay in between. Written as DNA, the CDR3 is TGCGCCAGCAGCCAAGGCCCGGAGAGGAGGGCAGATACGCAGTATTTT. This sequence encodes CASSQGPERRADTQYF.

This chain uses TRBV5-1 with TRBJ2-1; 13 nucleotides agree with TRBD2. The junction had 4 bases not matched to a gene; V was cut back by 0 bases and J by 7 bases. The CDR3 runs 16 residues. Germline V gene sequence: CDR1 SGHRS, CDR2 YFSETQ. The DNA for the CDR3 is TGCGCCAGCAGCTTGGTCGGGACTAGCGGGATAAATGAGCAGTTCTTC. Translated, it gives CASSLVGTSGINEQFF.

The chain combines TRBV13 with TRBJ1-2; D perhaps matches TRBD1 (5 bases). The germline V gene has CDR1 PRHDT and CDR2 FYEKMQ (reference sequence). The CDR3 contains 16 residues. The V end was cut by 4 bases, the J end by 7 bases, with 22 bases between. Here the CDR3 reads CASSSWEGPTYGGYTF. The DNA of the CDR3 is TGTGCCAGCAGCTCGTGGGAGGGACCGACATATGGTGGCTACACCTTC.

The chain carries TRBV18 and TRBJ1-6; 7 bases fit TRBD1. V lost 9 bases, J lost 1 base, and 12 bases stayed unmatched. The CDR3 is 17 residues long. Per germline, CDR1 KGHSH and CDR2 LQKENI. CDR3 in DNA: TGTGCCAGTCCCCCAGGCAGGGGGTCATCCTATAATTCACCCCTCCACTTT. Encoded protein: CASPPGRGSSYNSPLHF.

The chain couples TRBV10-3 to TRBJ2-1, with 16 bases fitting TRBD2. The CDR3 runs 19 residues. V dropped 3 bases and J dropped 7; count of bases not matched to a gene: 12. The germline V gene encodes CDR1 ENHRY and CDR2 SYGVKD. The CDR3 sequence: CAISEKGLAGGALRNEQFF. The CDR3 coding sequence is TGTGCCATCAGTGAAAAGGGACTAGCGGGAGGGGCCTTGAGAAATGAGCAGTTCTTC.

The chain combines TRBV2 with TRBJ2-3; 11 nucleotides match TRBD2. After removal of 5 bases from V and 8 bases from J, the junction contained 6 bases not matched to a gene. CDR1 is SNHLY and CDR2 is FYNNEI in the germline V gene. CDR3 length: 14 residues. CDR3 DNA: TGTGCCAGCAGTCTTAGCGGGGGGGCCGTTACGCAGTATTTT. This encodes CASSLSGGAVTQYF. The whole variable domain, remainder taken from reference TRBV2 and TRBJ2-3, is EPEVTQTPSHQVTQMGQEVILRCVPISNHLYFYWYRQILGQKVEFLVSFYNNEISEKSEIFDDQFSVERPDGSNFTLKIRSTKLEDSAMYFCASSLSGGAVTQYFGPGTRLTVL.

This chain connects TRBV18 to TRBJ2-3; the match to TRBD2 covers 7 bases. Trimming took 2 bases from V and 4 from J; bases not matched to a gene: 6. Germline-derived CDR1 and CDR2 are KGHSH and LQKENI. The CDR3 has 15 amino acids. The CDR3 is CASSPILARSDTQYF. The CDR3 DNA reads TGTGCCAGCTCACCAATACTAGCGAGATCAGATACGCAGTATTTT.

This chain connects TRBV19 to TRBJ1-2; 7 nucleotides line up with TRBD1. V lost 6 bases to trimming and J lost 8 bases; unmatched junction nucleotides: 12. This CDR3 comprises 14 residues. From germline, CDR1 is LNHDA and CDR2 SQIVND (reference sequence). The chain's CDR3 is CASSRNRGEVGYTF. CDR3 DNA sequence: TGTGCCAGTAGCCGGAACAGGGGAGAGGTCGGCTACACCTTC.

The chain combines TRBV10-2 with TRBJ1-2; D uncertain. Germline values: CDR1 WSHSY, CDR2 SAAADI. The CDR3 is 14 residues long. V lost 8 bases and J 2 bases, leaving 15 bases between the germline ends. CDR3 nucleotides: TGCGCCAGCTGCCGGGATTTAATAAACTATGGCTACACCTTC. It translates to CASCRDLINYGYTF.

A remark on this clone: The same CDR3 arises from other DNA sequences in this sample as well. The chain couples TRBV7-9 to TRBJ2-2; 9 nucleotides line up with TRBD2. Germline lookup yields CDR1 SEHNR and CDR2 FQNEAQ (reference sequence). The length of the CDR3 is 15 residues. J was trimmed by 6 bases and V by 4 bases; bases with no gene match: 6. The CDR3 DNA reads TGTGCCAGCAGCTCGGGACTAGCAGGGGCCGGGGAGCTGTTTTTT. It is translated as CASSSGLAGAGELFF.

CDR3 sequence reads: CASSRGGSNEQYF. CDR3 nucleotides: TGCGCCAGCAGCCGGGGAGGTAGCAACGAGCAGTACTTC. V and J are TRBV5-1 and TRBJ2-7; a weak D match, TRBD2 (6 bases). Germline assignment: CDR1 SGHRS and CDR2 YFSETQ. Between the trimmed V and J ends, which lost 4 bases and 5 bases, there was a span of 13 bases. This CDR3 is built from 13 residues.

As to this clone: Mismatch with germline at one junction end may stem from a read error. The chain joins TRBV18 to TRBJ2-7, with 7 bases that match TRBD1. The length of the CDR3 is 13 residues. Germline V CDR1 and CDR2: KGHSH, LQKENI. CDR3 sequence: CASSLGRDSLSPF. The CDR3 DNA is TGTGCCAGCTCGCTTGGACGGGACAGTCTATCTCCGTTC.

This chain connects TRBV29-1 to TRBJ2-7; D is uncertain. The CDR3 is made up of 14 amino acids. V was trimmed by 6 bases and J by 2 bases, leaving 17 bases between them. From germline, CDR1 is SQVTM and CDR2 ANQGSEA. The CDR3 DNA reads as TGCAGCGTGGTTACAACGGGTGGCGCCTACGAGCAGTACTTC. Its translation: CSVVTTGGAYEQYF.

The rearrangement links TRBV6-6 to TRBJ2-5; weak D call: TRBD2 (6 bases). Trimming took off 6 bases at V and 5 bases at J, with 13 bases between the two ends. Germline values: CDR1 MNHNY, CDR2 SVGAGI (reference sequence). The CDR3 is made up of 13 amino acids. The CDR3 bases are TGTGCCAGCAGCGGGACTTCGGGGGAGACCCAGTACTTC. Amino acid sequence: CASSGTSGETQYF.

The DNA for the CDR3 is TGTGCCAGCTCCGGGACAGGGCAGGCCTACGAGCAGTACTTC. Translating it yields CASSGTGQAYEQYF. This chain joins TRBV18 and TRBJ2-7, with 9 bases lining up with TRBD1. The CDR3 contains 14 residues. Germline trimming cut 6 bases from V and 2 bases from J; bases unmatched to any gene: 5. The germline gives CDR1 KGHSH, CDR2 LQKENI.

The chain is built from TRBV27 and TRBJ1-1; the D is unclear. Per germline, CDR1 MNHEY and CDR2 SMNVEV (reference sequence). Trimming cost V 4 bases and J 1 base, with 7 bases left between them. This CDR3 contains 13 residues. The CDR3 loop is CASSWGGNTEAFF. Here the CDR3 DNA reads TGTGCCAGCAGTTGGGGAGGGAACACTGAAGCTTTCTTT.

Details on this clone: Germline and junction disagree at one end, which may indicate a read error. The chain is built from TRBV20-1 and TRBJ1-2; 12 bases fit TRBD1. The germline gives CDR1 DFQATT, CDR2 SNEGSKA (reference sequence). The CDR3 runs 11 residues. The CDR3 protein is CTGQGAYGYTF. CDR3 in DNA: TGTACGGGACAGGGGGCTTATGGCTACACCTTC.

The rearrangement joins TRBV6-6 to TRBJ2-7, with TRBD2 identical over 7 bases. The CDR3 runs 14 residues. Per the germline V gene, CDR1 is MNHNY and CDR2 is SVGAGI (reference sequence). J gave up 6 bases and V 2 bases, and 7 bases lay outside the gene matches. CDR3 loop: CASSYETSVSEQYF. The CDR3 DNA follows: TGTGCCAGCAGTTACGAAACTAGCGTGAGCGAGCAGTACTTC.

This chain connects TRBV25-1 to TRBJ1-1; 8 nucleotides match TRBD1. The CDR3 length is 15 residues. V trimming: 5 bases; J trimming: 3 bases; junction bases outside the gene matches: 8. Looked up from germline, CDR1 is MGHDK and CDR2 is SYGVNS. CDR3 sequence reads: CASSSQTGVDTEAFF. The CDR3 DNA follows: TGTGCCAGCAGTTCTCAGACAGGGGTTGACACTGAAGCTTTCTTT.

The chain carries TRBV27 and TRBJ1-5, with D uncertain. Between the trimmed V and J ends, which lost 2 bases and 2 bases, there was a span of 10 bases. Looked up from germline, CDR1 is MNHEY and CDR2 is SMNVEV (reference sequence). The CDR3 is 15 residues long. The CDR3 here is CASSLGGSGNQPQHF. CDR3 sequence (DNA): TGTGCCAGCAGTTTAGGTGGGAGTGGCAATCAGCCCCAGCATTTT.

The chain joins TRBV5-6 to TRBJ1-1; a possible D gene is TRBD1 (5 bases). The V and J ends lost 4 bases and 0 bases respectively, with 10 bases between them. This CDR3 is built from 14 residues. Germline V gene lookup returns CDR1 SGHDT and CDR2 YYEEEE. The CDR3 DNA is TGTGCCAGCAGCAGCGGGGGGGTGAACACTGAAGCTTTCTTT. Translating gives CASSSGGVNTEAFF.